This T cell receptor (beta chain) was identified in a study of blood T cell repertoires in COVID-19. Study information: COVID-19 samples collected from the United States, Italy and Spain covered acute and convalescent phases. T cells, B-cell-depleted T cells, or PBMCs provided the cDNA or gDNA that served as material.

Authors' processing steps: Quantification of nucleated cells was approximated via reference gene primer amplification. TCRdb's table, derived via immunoSEQ multiplex PCR, lists solely in-frame clones and lacks some. The V and J calls and clone size are taken from that table; D and trimming were inferred from the DNA. The data show fewer than 70,000 clones, about 78% seen once. In germline, CDR1 is LGHDT, CDR2 YNNKEL (reference sequence). The CDR3 runs 14 residues. The V and J ends lost 1 base and 4 bases, in that order; junction bases with no gene match: 4. The source of this sequence is a human donor in a cohort sampled during active COVID-19. The sequencing input was peripheral blood. V usage is TRBV3-1 (or the pseudogene TRBV3-2) and J usage is TRBJ2-7, with TRBD2 matching over 7 bases. This chain's CDR3 is CASSQGGSLYEQYF. CDR3 bases: TGTGCCAGCAGCCAAGGCGGGAGTTTATACGAGCAGTACTTC.